The 19 T cell receptor beta chains in this list originate from one sample, sequenced in a study of T cells of healthy individuals. TCRdb re-analysed the 5' RACE reads in MiXCR, keeping a single row per CDR3 protein. The sample yields tens of thousands of distinct CDR3 sequences, 14% to 15% seen once. The receptors were sampled from a human donor in good health.

This clonotype was seen only a few times. V usage is TRBV7-6 and J usage is TRBJ2-5; D gene uncertain. Germline-derived CDR1 and CDR2 are SGHVS and FNYEAQ. This CDR3 has 15 amino acids. Trimming removed 4 bases from V and 2 bases from J, with 14 bases in between. Written as DNA, the CDR3 is TGTGCCAGCAGCTCCCTAGTTGGGCAACAAGAGACCCAGTACTTC. Translating gives CASSSLVGQQETQYF.

The V gene is TRBV6-2 or TRBV6-3, the J gene TRBJ2-7; possibly TRBD1 or TRBD2 for D (5 bases each). Trimming shortened V by 0 bases and J by 2 bases, and 8 bases separated the two germline ends. Germline loops: CDR1 MNHEY, CDR2 SVGEGT. There are 14 residues in the CDR3. DNA of the CDR3: TGTGCCAGCAGTTACTCTCGGGGCACCTACGAGCAGTACTTC. This encodes CASSYSRGTYEQYF.

The genes are TRBV7-8 and TRBJ2-1; 8 bases are shared with TRBD2. The CDR3 runs to 15 residues. V trimming: 1 base; J trimming: 9 bases; junction bases outside the gene matches: 8. The germline CDR1 and CDR2 sequences are SGHVS and FQNEAQ. The CDR3 nucleotides are TGTGCCAGCAGCTTAGGCTGGAGCGGGAGTAGTGAGCAGTTCTTC. This encodes CASSLGWSGSSEQFF.

There are a few counts of this clonotype. This rearrangement joins TRBV6-1 to TRBJ2-7, with D tentatively TRBD1 (6 bases). CDR1 and CDR2 (germline): MNHNS, SASEGT. CDR3 length: 19 amino acids. V lost 4 bases and J 1 base, leaving 26 bases between the germline ends. The CDR3 DNA reads as TGTGCCAGCAGTGTCTTCCTTAACACCGGGACACATAGATCCTACGAGCAGTACTTC. This gives the protein CASSVFLNTGTHRSYEQYF.

This clonotype was counted ten times or more. The chain is built from TRBV19 and TRBJ2-5; D might be TRBD1 (5 bases). This CDR3 has 13 amino acids. Looked up from germline, CDR1 is LNHDA and CDR2 is SQIVND (reference sequence). Trimming left V 6 bases short and J 0 bases short, with 8 bases between. The CDR3 nucleotides are TGTGCCAGTAGCCGACAGTACCAAGAGACCCAGTACTTC. This gives the protein CASSRQYQETQYF. Complete variable domain (other parts from reference TRBV19 and TRBJ2-5): DGGITQSPKYLFRKEGQNVTLSCEQNLNHDAMYWYRQDPGQGLRLIYYSQIVNDFQKGDIAEGYSVSREKKESFPLTVTSAQKNPTAFYLCASSRQYQETQYFGPGTRLLVL.

This clonotype appeared many times. The V gene is TRBV4-1, the J gene TRBJ1-5; D gene ambiguous. The CDR3 has 14 residues. Germline values: CDR1 MGHRA, CDR2 YSYEKL. Trimming stripped 0 bases from V and 3 bases from J, with 6 bases between. CDR3 protein: CASSQDQPNQPQHF. The CDR3 DNA is TGCGCCAGCAGCCAAGATCAGCCCAATCAGCCCCAGCATTTT.

The V gene is TRBV11-3, the J gene TRBJ2-3; D is possibly TRBD1 (6 bases). The CDR3 consists of 16 residues. Germline CDR1 reads SGHNT; CDR2 reads YENEEA. V lost 1 base, J lost 2 bases, and 13 bases lay in between. Here the CDR3 reads CASSLGRDRYTDTQYF. The CDR3 coding sequence is TGTGCCAGCAGCTTAGGCCGCGACAGGTACACAGATACGCAGTATTTT.

This clonotype was counted only a few times. V and J are TRBV20-1 and TRBJ1-1; no clear D. Trimming removed 1 base from V and 6 bases from J, with 15 bases in between. The length of the CDR3 is 14 residues. Germline V CDR1 and CDR2: DFQATT, SNEGSKA (reference sequence). The CDR3 coding sequence is TGCAGTGCTAGAGCCCTCAGAGAAACGCCTGAAGCTTTCTTT. Protein: CSARALRETPEAFF.

This rearrangement joins TRBV5-1 to TRBJ2-1; D is uncertain. CDR1 and CDR2 from the germline V gene are SGHRS and YFSETQ. Deletions cut 1 base from V and 10 bases from J, with 9 bases between. This CDR3 is built from 12 residues. The CDR3 coding sequence is TGCGCCAGCAGCTTGCTCTTCGAAGAGCAGTTCTTC. This encodes CASSLLFEEQFF.

This clonotype was recorded at least ten times. The V and J genes are TRBV10-3 and TRBJ1-1; no firm D call. Trimming shortened V by 9 bases and J by 3 bases, and 14 bases separated the two germline ends. The CDR3 spans 13 residues. Germline V gives CDR1 ENHRY, CDR2 SYGVKD. CDR3 coding DNA: TGTGCCATTCAGCGAATCGGGGACACTGAAGCTTTCTTT. Translation: CAIQRIGDTEAFF.

This clonotype appeared many times. This chain connects TRBV9 to TRBJ2-7; maybe TRBD2 (5 bases). The CDR3 contains 13 residues. Between the trimmed V and J ends, which lost 4 bases and 5 bases, there was a span of 13 bases. Germline V gene sequence: CDR1 SGDLS, CDR2 YYNGEE. In nucleotides, the CDR3 is TGTGCCAGCAGCTCCCAGGAAGCGGACGAGCAGTACTTC. Translating gives CASSSQEADEQYF.

This clonotype was detected a few times. The rearrangement joins TRBV5-1 to TRBJ1-2, with D tentatively TRBD1 (5 bases). There are 19 residues in the CDR3. Germline-derived CDR1 and CDR2 are SGHRS and YFSETQ. Between the trimmed V and J ends, which lost 2 bases and 2 bases, there was a span of 25 bases. CDR3 in DNA: TGCGCCAGCAGCTTAGAATCCGGGGCCACTACTATAACAAACTATGGCTACACCTTC. Protein sequence: CASSLESGATTITNYGYTF. The whole variable domain, filled in from reference TRBV5-1 and TRBJ1-2, reads KAGVTQTPRYLIKTRGQQVTLSCSPISGHRSVSWYQQTPGQGLQFLFEYFSETQRNKGNFPGRFSGRQFSNSRSEMNVSTLELGDSALYLCASSLESGATTITNYGYTFGSGTRLTVV.

This clonotype was picked up a small number of times. J is TRBJ2-5 and V is TRBV10-2; 8 bases are a match to TRBD2. Germline V gene data show CDR1 as WSHSY and CDR2 as SAAADI. The CDR3 totals 13 residues. V lost 7 bases to trimming and J lost 2 bases; unmatched junction nucleotides: 3. This CDR3 is CASTGGGQETQYF. In nucleotides, the CDR3 is TGCGCCAGCACCGGGGGGGGGCAAGAGACCCAGTACTTC.

This clonotype was detected only a few times. V gene TRBV5-1 combines with J gene TRBJ2-1, with TRBD1 identical over 8 bases. The CDR3 length is 16 residues. Germline V CDR1 and CDR2: SGHRS, YFSETQ. Germline trimming cut 4 bases from V and 4 bases from J; bases unmatched to any gene: 10. The CDR3 reads CASSPTDRGVYNEQFF. The CDR3 coding sequence is TGCGCCAGCAGCCCCACCGACAGGGGCGTATACAATGAGCAGTTCTTC.

This clonotype was counted between two and nine times. The chain joins TRBV27 to TRBJ2-1; 14 bases align to TRBD2. Germline CDR1 and CDR2: MNHEY and SMNVEV (reference sequence). The CDR3 consists of 16 residues. J was trimmed by 9 bases and V by 6 bases; bases with no gene match: 10. The CDR3 reads CASRERGLAGGSEQFF. The CDR3, as DNA: TGTGCCAGCAGAGAACGAGGACTAGCGGGAGGCTCTGAGCAGTTCTTC.

The chain has TRBV5-1 and TRBJ2-7; D uncertain. V shed 10 bases and J shed 4 bases, with 15 bases lying between them. Looked up from germline, CDR1 is SGHRS and CDR2 is YFSETQ. This CDR3 is 12 amino acids long. This chain's CDR3 is CAGHGKKYEQYF. In nucleotides, the CDR3 is TGCGCCGGTCATGGAAAGAAGTACGAGCAGTACTTC. The full variable domain, rest sourced from reference TRBV5-1 and TRBJ2-7, is KAGVTQTPRYLIKTRGQQVTLSCSPISGHRSVSWYQQTPGQGLQFLFEYFSETQRNKGNFPGRFSGRQFSNSRSEMNVSTLELGDSALYLCAGHGKKYEQYFGPGTRLTVT.

This clonotype was detected a few times. This chain connects TRBV10-3 to TRBJ2-7; 8 nucleotides align to TRBD2. J lost 5 bases, V lost 7 bases, and 7 bases had no gene match. Germline V lookup: CDR1 ENHRY, CDR2 SYGVKD. This CDR3 has 13 residues. CDR3 nucleotides: TGTGCCATCATCCCGGGAGGGCCCCACGAGCAGTACTTC. The encoded protein is CAIIPGGPHEQYF.

The chain is built from TRBV20-1 and TRBJ2-7; D gene uncertain. The V gene lost 5 bases and the J gene lost 3 bases, with 20 bases spanning the gap. Germline V CDR1 and CDR2: DFQATT, SNEGSKA (reference sequence). This CDR3 has 15 amino acids. CDR3 nucleotides: TGCAGTGCTCGCCCTCGGACGGGTAAGGTCTACGAGCAGTACTTC. This gives the protein CSARPRTGKVYEQYF.

This clonotype was detected only once. The genes are TRBV5-6 and TRBJ2-5; 12 bases line up with TRBD2. V trimming: 1 base; J trimming: 0 bases; junction bases outside the gene matches: 10. The CDR3 loop spans 19 amino acids. CDR1 and CDR2 from the germline V gene are SGHDT and YYEEEE. CDR3 in amino acids: CASSLFVIRLAGDQETQYF. CDR3 DNA: TGTGCCAGCAGCTTGTTTGTTATTAGACTAGCGGGGGACCAAGAGACCCAGTACTTC. Variable domain in full (rest from reference TRBV5-6 and TRBJ2-5): DAGVTQSPTHLIKTRGQQVTLRCSPKSGHDTVSWYQQALGQGPQFIFQYYEEEERQRGNFPDRFSGHQFPNYSSELNVNALLLGDSALYLCASSLFVIRLAGDQETQYFGPGTRLLVL.